Each of the 24 T cell receptor beta chains below was sequenced from the same sample in a study of blood T cell repertoires in COVID-19. Assay: immunoSEQ multiplex PCR; the TCRdb copy retains only in-frame clones and omits some. The table lists about 350,000 clones, approximately 89% of them singletons. Sequences were obtained from peripheral blood. The receptors were gathered from a woman in her fifties or sixties with COVID-19, enrolled during active disease.

The chain couples TRBV27 to TRBJ1-2; D not resolved. The ends were cut back, 0 bases at V and 8 bases at J, with 13 bases in the middle. The CDR3 covers 14 residues. Germline values: CDR1 MNHEY, CDR2 SMNVEV (reference sequence). The CDR3 DNA reads TGTGCCAGCAGTTTATCTGGGTCGGCGCGGGGCTACACCTTC. Its protein is CASSLSGSARGYTF.

The chain uses TRBV30 and TRBJ1-2; 9 positions match TRBD1. Trimming at V came to 8 bases and at J to 4 bases, leaving 11 bases not matched to a gene. This CDR3 is built from 14 residues. The germline CDR1 and CDR2 sequences are GTSNPN and SVGIG (reference sequence). CDR3 region: CASSTGGRGYGYTF. In DNA form, the CDR3 reads TGTGCCAGCTCTACAGGGGGCCGGGGCTATGGCTACACCTTC.

In this sample, this clone turned up once. This chain joins TRBV5-4 and TRBJ1-2; TRBD1 agrees at 7 bases. Losses at the gene ends were 4 bases for V and 8 bases for J; bases not matched to a gene: 11. Germline CDR1 reads SGHNT; CDR2 reads YYREEE (reference sequence). The CDR3 length is 14 residues. Here the CDR3 reads CASSRNRDSGGYTF. The CDR3 DNA reads TGTGCCAGCAGCCGAAACCGGGACAGTGGAGGCTACACCTTC.

The gene calls are TRBV7-6 and TRBJ2-3, with D unresolved. Germline V CDR1 and CDR2: SGHVS, FNYEAQ. The CDR3 contains 15 residues. Between the trimmed V and J ends, which lost 0 bases and 3 bases, there was a span of 10 bases. The CDR3 DNA is TGTGCCAGCAGCTTAGCGAGTGTAAGAACAGATACGCAGTATTTT. This sequence encodes CASSLASVRTDTQYF.

This chain links TRBV6-6 with TRBJ1-1; perhaps TRBD1 as D (6 bases). Trimming pared 6 bases from V and 1 base from J, leaving 9 bases between. Germline V gives CDR1 MNHNY, CDR2 SVGAGI (reference sequence). CDR3 size: 13 residues. The CDR3 DNA sequence: TGTGCCAGCAGCCAGGGGCCGAACACTGAAGCTTTCTTT. Its translation is CASSQGPNTEAFF.

This clone was counted between two and nine times. J is TRBJ1-2 and V is TRBV7-7; 7 bases map to TRBD1. The CDR3 is 16 residues long. The junction had 13 bases not matched to a gene; V was cut back by 5 bases and J by 4 bases. Germline-derived CDR1 and CDR2 are SSHAT and FNYEAQ (reference sequence). The CDR3 loop is CASSPGGTQPPYGYTF. In nucleotides, the CDR3 is TGTGCCAGCAGCCCAGGGGGAACTCAACCCCCCTATGGCTACACCTTC.

This clone is a singleton in its sample. The V and J genes are TRBV10-1 and TRBJ1-2; maybe TRBD1 (5 bases). The CDR3 has 15 residues. V shed 3 bases and J shed 8 bases, with 19 bases lying between them. Germline V gives CDR1 WNHNN, CDR2 SYGVQD (reference sequence). The CDR3 coding sequence is TGCGCCAGCAGTGATCTCCTTGACAGCTCCCTCGGCTACACCTTC. Amino acids: CASSDLLDSSLGYTF.

This sequence joins TRBV14 and TRBJ2-3; D gene unclear. V lost 1 base and J lost 0, with 8 bases in between. CDR1 is SGHDN, CDR2 FVKESK, per germline. This CDR3 contains 15 residues. The CDR3 bases are TGTGCCAGCAGCCAAGGTGCGGTTAGCACAGATACGCAGTATTTT. This codes for CASSQGAVSTDTQYF.

The rearrangement joins TRBV24-1 to TRBJ1-1; 9 positions match TRBD1. The trim removed 5 bases at V and 4 bases at J, leaving 4 bases unmatched. Germline values: CDR1 KGHDR, CDR2 SFDVKD. CDR3 length equals 14 residues. The CDR3 DNA is TGTGCCACCAGTGGACAGGGGGAGGGCACTGAAGCTTTCTTT. This sequence encodes CATSGQGEGTEAFF.

J is TRBJ1-1 and V is TRBV5-1, with D possibly TRBD1 on 5 matching bases. V lost 4 bases, J lost 0 bases, and 16 bases lay in between. Germline CDR1 SGHRS, CDR2 YFSETQ. CDR3 size: 16 residues. In DNA, the CDR3 is TGCGCCAGCAGCCCTCTCCTCCGGGGGGTGAACACTGAAGCTTTCTTT. The encoded protein is CASSPLLRGVNTEAFF.

The chain is built from TRBV7-6 and TRBJ2-7, with 9 positions matching TRBD2. The V segment lost 5 bases and the J segment 3 bases; nucleotides outside the gene matches: 8. The CDR3 length is 15 residues. Germline loops: CDR1 SGHVS, CDR2 FNYEAQ. This CDR3 is CASSKATSGNYEQYF. The CDR3 DNA sequence: TGTGCCAGCAGCAAAGCGACTAGCGGAAACTACGAGCAGTACTTC.

The chain joins TRBV25-1 to TRBJ1-2; D gene uncertain. Germline-derived CDR1 and CDR2 are MGHDK and SYGVNS. Trimming stripped 3 bases from V and 5 bases from J, with 10 bases between. CDR3 size: 13 residues. CDR3: CASSDEGRYGYTF. The DNA for the CDR3 is TGTGCCAGCAGTGATGAGGGCAGGTATGGCTACACCTTC.

This sequence joins TRBV18 and TRBJ1-6; 10 positions match TRBD1. This CDR3 contains 14 residues. Trimming took 4 bases from V and 8 from J; bases not matched to a gene: 2. In germline, CDR1 is KGHSH, CDR2 LQKENI. This CDR3 is CASSRGQGDSPLHF. The DNA of the CDR3 is TGTGCCAGCTCACGCGGACAGGGGGATTCACCCCTCCACTTT.

This sequence joins TRBV6-4 and TRBJ2-3; 9 positions match TRBD2. V shed 6 bases and J 1 base; nucleotides not matched to a gene: 2. The CDR3 sequence is 14 residues long. The germline V gene encodes CDR1 MRHNA and CDR2 SNTAGT. CDR3 DNA sequence: TGTGCCAGCAGGAGACTAGCGGGCACAGATACGCAGTATTTT. Protein sequence: CASRRLAGTDTQYF.

The chain links TRBV7-9 to TRBJ1-1; TRBD1 is a possible D gene (6 bases). From germline, CDR1 is SEHNR and CDR2 FQNEAQ (reference sequence). The CDR3 has 15 amino acids. V lost 7 bases and J lost 7, with 22 bases in between. CDR3 nucleotides: TGTGCCAGCATCCCCCGGGCAGGGGCAATGAATGAAGCTTTCTTT. It specifies CASIPRAGAMNEAFF.

The genes are TRBV15 and TRBJ1-5, with 7 nucleotides matching TRBD1. CDR3 size: 14 residues. The germline gives CDR1 LNHNV, CDR2 YYDKDF (reference sequence). Trimming cost V 1 base and J 8 bases; bases outside gene matches: 5. The CDR3 DNA follows: TGTGCCACCAGCAGAGGCGACAGGGAGGAGCCCCAGCATTTT. It translates to CATSRGDREEPQHF. Variable domain in full (rest from reference TRBV15 and TRBJ1-5): DAMVIQNPRYQVTQFGKPVTLSCSQTLNHNVMYWYQQKSSQAPKLLFHYYDKDFNNEADTPDNFQSRRPNTSFCFLDIRSPGLGDTAMYLCATSRGDREEPQHFGDGTRLSIL.

The V gene is TRBV5-5, the J gene TRBJ2-6; tentatively, D is TRBD1 (6 bases). The CDR3 covers 16 residues. V was pared by 0 bases and J by 1 base, with 8 bases between. Germline assignment: CDR1 SGHKS and CDR2 YYEKEE (reference sequence). The CDR3 region has the DNA TGTGCCAGCAGCTTGGGACAGGTTTCTGGGGCCAACGTCCTGACTTTC. The encoded protein is CASSLGQVSGANVLTF.

The chain joins TRBV28 to TRBJ1-2; a possible D gene is TRBD1 (5 bases). Germline-derived CDR1 and CDR2 are MDHEN and SYDVKM. V gave up 5 bases and J gave up 4 bases, with 20 bases separating them. The CDR3 has 16 amino acids. The chain's CDR3 is CASSPLGQGSGYGYTF. CDR3 DNA: TGTGCCAGCAGTCCCCTAGGGCAGGGTAGCGGCTATGGCTACACCTTC.

V usage is TRBV6-2 or TRBV6-3 and J usage is TRBJ2-3; no firm D call. With 4 bases removed from V and 0 bases from J, the gap between germline ends came to 11 bases. The CDR3 contains 15 residues. CDR1 and CDR2 from the germline V gene are MNHEY and SVGEGT. The CDR3 coding sequence is TGTGCCAGCAGTTCATGGAGCCGGAGCACAGATACGCAGTATTTT. Protein product: CASSSWSRSTDTQYF.

The chain combines TRBV11-2 with TRBJ1-1, with TRBD1 matching 7 bases. Germline loops: CDR1 SGHAT, CDR2 FQNNGV. With V trimmed by 3 bases and J by 5 bases, 6 bases remained unmatched. The CDR3 contains 14 residues. This CDR3 reads CASSFLTGSTEAFF. CDR3 DNA: TGTGCCAGCAGCTTCCTGACAGGGTCAACTGAAGCTTTCTTT.

This rearrangement joins TRBV19 to TRBJ1-5; weak D call: TRBD1 (5 bases). Trimming pared 7 bases from V and 0 bases from J, leaving 13 bases between. Germline CDR1 is LNHDA and CDR2 is SQIVND (reference sequence). This CDR3 is built from 15 residues. Here the CDR3 reads CASNRRQFSNQPQHF. CDR3 nucleotide sequence: TGTGCCAGTAATAGGAGACAGTTTAGCAATCAGCCCCAGCATTTT.

DNA for the CDR3: TGTGCCAGTAGTATGACAGGGTTTAAGTCATTGAACACTGAAGCTTTCTTT. Translated: CASSMTGFKSLNTEAFF. The chain is built from TRBV19 and TRBJ1-1; 7 bases are shared with TRBD1. V shed 3 bases, J shed 0 bases, and the junction held 10 bases outside the gene matches. The CDR3 extends over 17 amino acids. CDR1 is LNHDA, CDR2 SQIVND, per germline (reference sequence). The entire variable domain, with the rest obtained from reference TRBV19 and TRBJ1-1, is as follows: DGGITQSPKYLFRKEGQNVTLSCEQNLNHDAMYWYRQDPGQGLRLIYYSQIVNDFQKGDIAEGYSVSREKKESFPLTVTSAQKNPTAFYLCASSMTGFKSLNTEAFFGQGTRLTVV.

The rearrangement uses TRBV28 and TRBJ1-5; the match to TRBD1 covers 7 bases. The CDR3 sequence is 15 residues long. In germline, CDR1 is MDHEN, CDR2 SYDVKM. V trimming: 6 bases; J trimming: 3 bases; junction bases outside the gene matches: 8. The CDR3 sequence is CASSPPRGDNQPQHF. In DNA form, the CDR3 reads TGTGCCAGCAGCCCGCCCAGGGGGGACAATCAGCCCCAGCATTTT.

The gene calls are TRBV4-1 and TRBJ2-7; no clear D gene. Trimming removed 3 bases at V and 2 bases at J, with 11 bases between. CDR3 size: 14 residues. Germline V gives CDR1 MGHRA, CDR2 YSYEKL. Written as DNA, the CDR3 is TGCGCCAGCAGCCACCCAGACGGAGCCTACGAGCAGTACTTC. Protein product: CASSHPDGAYEQYF.